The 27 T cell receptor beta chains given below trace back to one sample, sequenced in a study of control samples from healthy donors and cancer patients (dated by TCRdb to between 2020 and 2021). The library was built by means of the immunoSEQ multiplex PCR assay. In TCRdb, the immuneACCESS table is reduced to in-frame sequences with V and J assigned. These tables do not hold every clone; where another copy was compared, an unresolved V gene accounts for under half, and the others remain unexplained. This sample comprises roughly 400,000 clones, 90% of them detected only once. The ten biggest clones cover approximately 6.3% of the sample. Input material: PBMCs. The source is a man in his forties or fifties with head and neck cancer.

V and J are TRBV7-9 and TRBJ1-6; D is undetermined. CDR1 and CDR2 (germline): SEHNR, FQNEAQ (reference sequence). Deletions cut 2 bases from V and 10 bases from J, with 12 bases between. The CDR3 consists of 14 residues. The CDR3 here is CASSLNSGSSPLHF. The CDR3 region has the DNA TGTGCCAGCAGCTTAAACAGTGGGAGCTCACCCCTCCACTTT. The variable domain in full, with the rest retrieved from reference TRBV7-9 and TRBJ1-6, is DTGVSQNPRHKITKRGQNVTFRCDPISEHNRLYWYRQTLGQGPEFLTYFQNEAQLEKSRLLSDRFSAERPKGSFSTLEIQRTEQGDSAMYLCASSLNSGSSPLHFGNGTRLTVT.

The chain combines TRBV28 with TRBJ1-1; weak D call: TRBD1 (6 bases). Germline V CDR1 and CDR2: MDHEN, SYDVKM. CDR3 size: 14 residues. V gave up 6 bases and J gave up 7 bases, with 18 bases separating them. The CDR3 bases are TGTGCCAGCAGCCCCCAGTCAGGGGTGATTGAAGCTTTCTTT. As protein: CASSPQSGVIEAFF.

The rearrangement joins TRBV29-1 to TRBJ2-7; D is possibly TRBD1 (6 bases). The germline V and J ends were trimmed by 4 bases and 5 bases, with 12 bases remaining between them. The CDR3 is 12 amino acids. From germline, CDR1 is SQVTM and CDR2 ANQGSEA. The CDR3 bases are TGCAGCGTTGGGCTACAGGGAAACGAGCAGTACTTC. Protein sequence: CSVGLQGNEQYF.

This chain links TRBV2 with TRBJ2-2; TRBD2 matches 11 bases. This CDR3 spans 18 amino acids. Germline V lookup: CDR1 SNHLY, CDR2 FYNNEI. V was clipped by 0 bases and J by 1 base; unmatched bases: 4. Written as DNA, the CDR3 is TGTGCCAGCAGTGAAGCCGGGCTAGCGGGAGGGAACACCGGGGAGCTGTTTTTT. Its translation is CASSEAGLAGGNTGELFF.

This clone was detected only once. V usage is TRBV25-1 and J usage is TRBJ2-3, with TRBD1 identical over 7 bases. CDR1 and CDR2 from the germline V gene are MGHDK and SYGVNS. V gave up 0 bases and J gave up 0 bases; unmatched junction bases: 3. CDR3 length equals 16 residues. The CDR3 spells CASSEYRQGSTDTQYF. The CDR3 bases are TGTGCCAGCAGTGAATATCGACAGGGTAGCACAGATACGCAGTATTTT.

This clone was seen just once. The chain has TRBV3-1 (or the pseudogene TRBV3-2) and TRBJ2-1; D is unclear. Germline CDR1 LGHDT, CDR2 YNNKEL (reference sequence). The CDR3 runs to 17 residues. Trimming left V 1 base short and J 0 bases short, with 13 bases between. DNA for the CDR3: TGTGCCAGCAGCCAAGCAAGGGTTCTAGGCTCCTACAATGAGCAGTTCTTC. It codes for CASSQARVLGSYNEQFF.

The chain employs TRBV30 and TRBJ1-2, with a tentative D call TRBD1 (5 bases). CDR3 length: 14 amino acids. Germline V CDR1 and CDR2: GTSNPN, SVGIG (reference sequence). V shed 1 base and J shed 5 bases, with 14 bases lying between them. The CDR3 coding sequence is TGTGCCTGGAGTGCATTGCAGGGTGGATATGGCTACACCTTC. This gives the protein CAWSALQGGYGYTF.

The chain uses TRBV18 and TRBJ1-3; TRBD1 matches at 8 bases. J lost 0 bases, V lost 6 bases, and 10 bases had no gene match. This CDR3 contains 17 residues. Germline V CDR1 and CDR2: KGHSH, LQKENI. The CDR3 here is CASSSTTGDISGNTIYF. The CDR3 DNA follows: TGTGCCAGCTCCTCCACGACAGGGGATATCTCTGGAAACACCATATATTTT.

CDR3 protein: CASSDLAGRSTGELFF. The CDR3 nucleotides read TGTGCCAGCAGTGACTTAGCGGGAAGGAGCACCGGGGAGCTGTTTTTT. The rearrangement uses TRBV6-1 and TRBJ2-2, with TRBD2 identical over 8 bases. Germline CDR1 and CDR2: MNHNS and SASEGT. The CDR3 consists of 16 residues. With 3 bases clipped from V and 4 bases from J, the junction kept 7 bases outside the gene matches.

This CDR3 reads CASSDRPSTDTQYF. DNA of the CDR3: TGTGCCAGCAGTGACCGTCCCAGCACAGATACGCAGTATTTT. The chain has TRBV6-4 and TRBJ2-3; D unclear. The CDR3 loop spans 14 amino acids. The V gene lost 2 bases and the J gene lost 0 bases, with 6 bases spanning the gap. From germline, CDR1 is MRHNA and CDR2 SNTAGT.

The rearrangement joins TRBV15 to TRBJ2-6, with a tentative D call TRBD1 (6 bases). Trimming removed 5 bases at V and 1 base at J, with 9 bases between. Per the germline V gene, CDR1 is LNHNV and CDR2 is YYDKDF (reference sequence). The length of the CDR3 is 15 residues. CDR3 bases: TGTGCCACCAGCTACGACAGGTCTGGGGCCAACGTCCTGACTTTC. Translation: CATSYDRSGANVLTF.

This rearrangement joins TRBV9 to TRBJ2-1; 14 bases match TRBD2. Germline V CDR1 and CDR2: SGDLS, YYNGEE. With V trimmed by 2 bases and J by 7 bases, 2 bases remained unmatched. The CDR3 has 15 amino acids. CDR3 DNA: TGTGCCAGCAGCGTTCGACTAGCGGGAGGGAATGAGCAGTTCTTC. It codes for CASSVRLAGGNEQFF.

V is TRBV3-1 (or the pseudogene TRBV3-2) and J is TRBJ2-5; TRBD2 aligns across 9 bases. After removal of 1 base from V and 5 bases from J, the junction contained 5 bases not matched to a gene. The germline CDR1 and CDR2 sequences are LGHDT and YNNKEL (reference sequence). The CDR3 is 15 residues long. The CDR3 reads CASSQGSGGTETQYF. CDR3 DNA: TGTGCCAGCAGCCAAGGGAGCGGGGGGACCGAGACCCAGTACTTC.

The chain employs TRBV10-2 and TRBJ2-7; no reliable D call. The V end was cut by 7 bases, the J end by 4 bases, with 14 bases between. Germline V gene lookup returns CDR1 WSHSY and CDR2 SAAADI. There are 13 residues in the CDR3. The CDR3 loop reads CASKYEVSYEQYF. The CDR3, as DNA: TGCGCCAGCAAATATGAGGTGTCGTACGAGCAGTACTTC.

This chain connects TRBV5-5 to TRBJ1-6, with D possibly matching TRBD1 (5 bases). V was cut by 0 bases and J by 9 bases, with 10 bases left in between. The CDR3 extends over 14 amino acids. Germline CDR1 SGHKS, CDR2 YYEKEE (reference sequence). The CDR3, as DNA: TGTGCCAGCAGCTTGGGACAGACCGGTTCACCCCTCCACTTT. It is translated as CASSLGQTGSPLHF.

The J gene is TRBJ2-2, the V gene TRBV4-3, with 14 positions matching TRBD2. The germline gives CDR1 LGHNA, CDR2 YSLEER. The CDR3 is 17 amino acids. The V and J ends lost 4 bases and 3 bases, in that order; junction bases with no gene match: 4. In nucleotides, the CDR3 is TGCGCCAGCAGCCTGGGACTAGCGGGGGTGGACACCGGGGAGCTGTTTTTT. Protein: CASSLGLAGVDTGELFF.

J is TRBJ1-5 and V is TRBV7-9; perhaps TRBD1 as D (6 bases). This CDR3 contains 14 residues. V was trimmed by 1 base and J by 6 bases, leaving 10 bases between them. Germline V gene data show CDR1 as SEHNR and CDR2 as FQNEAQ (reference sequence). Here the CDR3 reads CASSLDGGAQPQHF. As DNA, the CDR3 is TGTGCCAGCAGCTTAGATGGGGGGGCTCAGCCCCAGCATTTT. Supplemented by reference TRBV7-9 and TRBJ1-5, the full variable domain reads DTGVSQNPRHKITKRGQNVTFRCDPISEHNRLYWYRQTLGQGPEFLTYFQNEAQLEKSRLLSDRFSAERPKGSFSTLEIQRTEQGDSAMYLCASSLDGGAQPQHFGDGTRLSIL.

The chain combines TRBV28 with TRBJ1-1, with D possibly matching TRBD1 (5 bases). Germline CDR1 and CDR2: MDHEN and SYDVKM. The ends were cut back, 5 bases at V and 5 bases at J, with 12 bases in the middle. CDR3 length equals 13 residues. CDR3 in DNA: TGTGCCAGCAGTGTTGAGGGACGGACTGAAGCTTTCTTT. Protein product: CASSVEGRTEAFF.

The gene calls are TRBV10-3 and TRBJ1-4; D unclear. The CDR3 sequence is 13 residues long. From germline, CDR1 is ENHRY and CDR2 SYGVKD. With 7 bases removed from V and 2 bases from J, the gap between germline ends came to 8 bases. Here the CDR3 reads CAIKGTTNEKLFF. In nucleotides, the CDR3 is TGTGCCATCAAGGGCACTACTAATGAAAAACTGTTTTTT.

DNA of the CDR3: TGCGCCAGCAGCTTGGTCCCGGGGAACACTGAAGCTTTCTTT. It is translated as CASSLVPGNTEAFF. The V and J genes are TRBV5-1 and TRBJ1-1, with D hard to call. The CDR3 is 14 residues long. Trimming took off 0 bases at V and 1 base at J, with 7 bases between the two ends. Germline V gene sequence: CDR1 SGHRS, CDR2 YFSETQ.

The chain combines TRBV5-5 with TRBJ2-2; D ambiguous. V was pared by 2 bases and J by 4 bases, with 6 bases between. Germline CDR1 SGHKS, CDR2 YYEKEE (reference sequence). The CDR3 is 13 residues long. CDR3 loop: CASSLTVTGELFF. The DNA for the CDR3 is TGTGCCAGCAGCTTAACAGTCACCGGGGAGCTGTTTTTT.

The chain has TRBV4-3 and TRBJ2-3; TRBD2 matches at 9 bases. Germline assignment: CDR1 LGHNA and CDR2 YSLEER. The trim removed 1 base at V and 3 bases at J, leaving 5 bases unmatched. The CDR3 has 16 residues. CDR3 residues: CASSQGSGGYTDTQYF. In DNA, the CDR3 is TGCGCCAGCAGCCAAGGCAGCGGGGGGTATACAGATACGCAGTATTTT.

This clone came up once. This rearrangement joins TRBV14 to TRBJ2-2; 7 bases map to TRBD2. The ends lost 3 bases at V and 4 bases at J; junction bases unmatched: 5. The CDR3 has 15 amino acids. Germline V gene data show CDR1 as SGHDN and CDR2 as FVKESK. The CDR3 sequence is CASSHQRGFTGELFF. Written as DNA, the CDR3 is TGTGCCAGCAGCCACCAGCGGGGTTTCACCGGGGAGCTGTTTTTT.

The CDR3 region is CATSDGIGGGDGDGYTF. In DNA, the CDR3 is TGTGCCACCAGTGATGGAATTGGCGGAGGCGATGGGGATGGCTACACCTTC. The chain joins TRBV24-1 to TRBJ1-2, with no clear D. Trimming shortened V by 3 bases and J by 6 bases, and 22 bases separated the two germline ends. This CDR3 region has 17 residues. Looked up from germline, CDR1 is KGHDR and CDR2 is SFDVKD.

CDR3 region: CASSSHLAGGTYEQYF. The DNA for the CDR3 is TGTGCCAGCAGCTCCCACCTAGCGGGAGGGACCTACGAGCAGTACTTC. The genes are TRBV11-1 and TRBJ2-7; 12 positions match TRBD2. Germline V gene sequence: CDR1 SGHAT, CDR2 FQDESV (reference sequence). V lost 4 bases, J lost 2 bases, and 6 bases stayed unmatched. CDR3 length: 16 residues.

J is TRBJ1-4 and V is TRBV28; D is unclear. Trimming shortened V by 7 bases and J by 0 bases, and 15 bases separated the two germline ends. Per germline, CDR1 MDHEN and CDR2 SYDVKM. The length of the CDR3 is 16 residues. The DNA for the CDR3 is TGTGCCAGCACCCGATCAAACCCATCAACTAATGAAAAACTGTTTTTT. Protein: CASTRSNPSTNEKLFF.

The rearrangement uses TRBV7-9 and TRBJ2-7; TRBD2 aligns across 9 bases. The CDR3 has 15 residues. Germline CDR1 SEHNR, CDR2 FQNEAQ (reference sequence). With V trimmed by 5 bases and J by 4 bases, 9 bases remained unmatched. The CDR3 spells CASSLGLAGTYEQYF. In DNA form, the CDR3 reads TGTGCCAGCAGCCTTGGGCTAGCGGGGACTTACGAGCAGTACTTC.